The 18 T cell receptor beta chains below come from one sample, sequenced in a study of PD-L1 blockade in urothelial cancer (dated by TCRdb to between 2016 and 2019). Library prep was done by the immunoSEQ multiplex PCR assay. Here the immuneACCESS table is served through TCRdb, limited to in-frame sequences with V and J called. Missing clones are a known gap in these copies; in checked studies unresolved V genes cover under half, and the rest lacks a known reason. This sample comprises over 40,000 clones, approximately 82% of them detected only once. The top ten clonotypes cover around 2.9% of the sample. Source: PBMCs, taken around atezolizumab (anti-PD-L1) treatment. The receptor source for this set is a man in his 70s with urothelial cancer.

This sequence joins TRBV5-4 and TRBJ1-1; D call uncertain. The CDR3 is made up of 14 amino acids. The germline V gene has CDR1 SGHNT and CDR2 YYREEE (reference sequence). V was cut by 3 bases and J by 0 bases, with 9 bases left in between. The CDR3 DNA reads TGTGCCAGCAGCTACGAACAGTTGAACACTGAAGCTTTCTTT. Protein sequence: CASSYEQLNTEAFF.

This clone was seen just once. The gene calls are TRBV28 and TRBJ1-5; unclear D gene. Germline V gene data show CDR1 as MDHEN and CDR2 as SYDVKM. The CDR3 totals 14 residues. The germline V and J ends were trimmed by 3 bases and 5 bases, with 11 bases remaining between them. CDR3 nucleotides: TGTGCCAGCAGTTTTAGCCTCAGTTATCAGCCCCAGCATTTT. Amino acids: CASSFSLSYQPQHF.

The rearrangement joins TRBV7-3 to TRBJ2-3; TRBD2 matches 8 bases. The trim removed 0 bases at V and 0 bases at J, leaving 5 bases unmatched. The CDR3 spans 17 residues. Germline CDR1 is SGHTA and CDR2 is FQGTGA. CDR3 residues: CASSLTGSGSSTDTQYF. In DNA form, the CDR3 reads TGTGCCAGCAGCTTAACGGGGAGCGGGAGTAGCACAGATACGCAGTATTTT.

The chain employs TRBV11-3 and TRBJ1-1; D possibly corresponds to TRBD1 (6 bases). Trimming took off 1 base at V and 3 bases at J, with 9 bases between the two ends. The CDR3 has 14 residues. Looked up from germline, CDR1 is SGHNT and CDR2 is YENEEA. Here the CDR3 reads CASSLGPGDTEAFF. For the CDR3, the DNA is TGTGCCAGCAGCTTAGGGCCAGGGGACACTGAAGCTTTCTTT.

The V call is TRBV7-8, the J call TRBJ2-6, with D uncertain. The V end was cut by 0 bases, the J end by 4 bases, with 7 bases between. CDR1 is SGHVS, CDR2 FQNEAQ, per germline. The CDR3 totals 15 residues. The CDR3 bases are TGTGCCAGCAGCTTAGCGCTCGGGGGGGCCAACGTCCTGACTTTC. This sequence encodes CASSLALGGANVLTF.

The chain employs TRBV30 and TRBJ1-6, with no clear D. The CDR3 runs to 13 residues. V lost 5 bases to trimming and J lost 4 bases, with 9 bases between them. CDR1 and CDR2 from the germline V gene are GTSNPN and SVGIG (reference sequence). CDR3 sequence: CAWGQVYNSPLHF. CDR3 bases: TGTGCCTGGGGGCAGGTGTATAATTCACCCCTCCACTTT.

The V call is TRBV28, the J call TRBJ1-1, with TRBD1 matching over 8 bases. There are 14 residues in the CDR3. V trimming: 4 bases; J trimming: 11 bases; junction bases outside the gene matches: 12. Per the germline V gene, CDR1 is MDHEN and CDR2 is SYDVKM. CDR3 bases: TGTGCCAGCAGTTCCTCCGGGACAGGACTTGTGGCTTTCTTT. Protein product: CASSSSGTGLVAFF.

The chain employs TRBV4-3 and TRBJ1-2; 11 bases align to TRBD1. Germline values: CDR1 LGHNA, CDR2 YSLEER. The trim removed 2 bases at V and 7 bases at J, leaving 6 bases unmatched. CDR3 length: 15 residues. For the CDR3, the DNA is TGCGCCAGCAGCCAATGGCGGACAGGGGGCCTTGGCTACACCTTC. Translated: CASSQWRTGGLGYTF.

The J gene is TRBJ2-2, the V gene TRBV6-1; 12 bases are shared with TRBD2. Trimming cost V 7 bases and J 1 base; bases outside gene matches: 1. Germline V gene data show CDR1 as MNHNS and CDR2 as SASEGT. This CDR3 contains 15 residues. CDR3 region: CASMGLAGNTGELFF. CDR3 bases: TGTGCCAGCATGGGACTAGCGGGGAACACCGGGGAGCTGTTTTTT.

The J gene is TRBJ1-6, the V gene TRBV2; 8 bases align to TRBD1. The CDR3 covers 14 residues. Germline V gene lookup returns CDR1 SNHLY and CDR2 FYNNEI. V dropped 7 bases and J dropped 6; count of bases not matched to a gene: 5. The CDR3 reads CASNPDRVNSPLHF. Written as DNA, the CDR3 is TGTGCCAGCAATCCGGACAGGGTTAATTCACCCCTCCACTTT.

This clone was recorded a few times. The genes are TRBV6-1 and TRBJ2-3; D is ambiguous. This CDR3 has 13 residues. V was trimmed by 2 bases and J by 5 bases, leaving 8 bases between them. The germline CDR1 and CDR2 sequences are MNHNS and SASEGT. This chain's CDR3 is CASSETLIDTQYF. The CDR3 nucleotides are TGTGCCAGCAGTGAAACTTTGATAGATACGCAGTATTTT.

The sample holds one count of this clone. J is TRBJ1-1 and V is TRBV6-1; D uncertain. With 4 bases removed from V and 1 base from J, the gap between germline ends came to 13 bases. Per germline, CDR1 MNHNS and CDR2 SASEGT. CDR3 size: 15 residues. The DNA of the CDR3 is TGTGCCAGCAGTGGGAGGAAGGTGGGGAACACTGAAGCTTTCTTT. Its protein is CASSGRKVGNTEAFF.

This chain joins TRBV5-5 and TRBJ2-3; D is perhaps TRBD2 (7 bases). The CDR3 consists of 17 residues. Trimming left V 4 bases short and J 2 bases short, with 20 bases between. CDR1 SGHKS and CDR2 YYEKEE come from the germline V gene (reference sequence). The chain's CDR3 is CASSPGLRGPPTDTQYF. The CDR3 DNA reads TGTGCCAGCAGCCCCGGCCTGCGGGGGCCTCCCACAGATACGCAGTATTTT.

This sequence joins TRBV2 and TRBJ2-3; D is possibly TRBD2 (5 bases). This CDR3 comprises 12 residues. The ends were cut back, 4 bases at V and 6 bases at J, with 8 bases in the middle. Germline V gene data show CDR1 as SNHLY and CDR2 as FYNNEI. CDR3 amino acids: CASSGGGDTQYF. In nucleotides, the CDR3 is TGTGCCAGCAGTGGAGGCGGGGATACGCAGTATTTT.

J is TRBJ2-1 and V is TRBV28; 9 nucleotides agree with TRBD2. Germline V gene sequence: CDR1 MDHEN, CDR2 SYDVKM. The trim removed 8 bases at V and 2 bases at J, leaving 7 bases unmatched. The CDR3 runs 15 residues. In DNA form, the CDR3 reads TGTGCCAGCTCCTTAGCGGGAGCCACCTACAATGAGCAGTTCTTC. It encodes CASSLAGATYNEQFF.

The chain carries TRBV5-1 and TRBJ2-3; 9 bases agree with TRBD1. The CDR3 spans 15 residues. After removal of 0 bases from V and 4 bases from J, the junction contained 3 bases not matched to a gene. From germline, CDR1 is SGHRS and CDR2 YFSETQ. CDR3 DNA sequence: TGCGCCAGCAGCTTGGACAGGGGGCATGCAGATACGCAGTATTTT. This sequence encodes CASSLDRGHADTQYF.

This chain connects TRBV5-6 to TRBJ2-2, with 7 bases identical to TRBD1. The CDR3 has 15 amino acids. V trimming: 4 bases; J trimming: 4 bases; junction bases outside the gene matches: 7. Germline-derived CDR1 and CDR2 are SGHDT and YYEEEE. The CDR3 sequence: CASSADRDSTGELFF. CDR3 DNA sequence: TGTGCCAGCAGCGCCGACAGGGATAGCACCGGGGAGCTGTTTTTT.

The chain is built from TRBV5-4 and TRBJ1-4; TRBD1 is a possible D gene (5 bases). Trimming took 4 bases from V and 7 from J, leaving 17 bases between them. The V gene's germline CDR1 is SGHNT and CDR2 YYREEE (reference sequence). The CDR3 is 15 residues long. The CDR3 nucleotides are TGTGCCAGCAGCCTCATGCGGGGGAATGGTGAAAAACTGTTTTTT. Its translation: CASSLMRGNGEKLFF.